What follows is one T cell receptor (beta chain) and its context. This specimen comes from a study of T cell repertoires in cytomegalovirus infection. Germline loops: CDR1 DFQATT, CDR2 SNEGSKA (reference sequence). V lost 0 bases, J lost 0 bases, and 12 bases lay in between. The CDR3 consists of 16 residues. TCRdb re-called the reads with MiXCR, one entry per CDR3 protein. Of approximately 490,000 distinct CDR3 sequences listed, approximately 10% are singletons. The rearrangement joins TRBV20-1 to TRBJ2-4; D gene unclear. The origin of this receptor is a human donor in good health (CMV status not recorded). Some clones in this sample may be carry-over from other donors' samples. The sequenced sample was PBMCs. CDR3 sequence (DNA): TGCAGTGCTAGAGATCCCGCGACGGTAGCCAAAAACATTCAGTACTTC. Translated: CSARDPATVAKNIQYF.